These 26 T cell receptor beta chains came from one sample sequenced in a study of PD-L1 blockade in urothelial cancer. Time point in this sample: peripheral blood 6 weeks after treatment start. The data were produced by immunoSEQ multiplex PCR, yet TCRdb's version contains in-frame clones alone and is incomplete. This sample has around 80,000 clones, with approximately 90% found just once. The specimen comprised PBMCs, sampled around atezolizumab (anti-PD-L1) treatment. Receptors were obtained from a woman of 80 years or more with urothelial cancer.

V and J are TRBV20-1 and TRBJ2-7, with TRBD2 as a possible D gene (6 bases). V shed 6 bases and J shed 7 bases, with 13 bases lying between them. CDR3 size: 11 residues. Germline values: CDR1 DFQATT, CDR2 SNEGSKA (reference sequence). The CDR3 sequence: CSAGSGGEQYF. CDR3 coding DNA: TGCAGTGCCGGGAGTGGGGGGGAGCAGTACTTC.

The V call is TRBV27, the J call TRBJ1-1; 11 nucleotides agree with TRBD1. The CDR3 consists of 15 residues. Unmatched junction bases numbered 10, after V lost 8 bases and J lost 5 bases. The germline V gene encodes CDR1 MNHEY and CDR2 SMNVEV (reference sequence). For the CDR3, the DNA is TGTGCCAGCCTTACAAAGGGACAGGGGGTGACTGAAGCTTTCTTT. This codes for CASLTKGQGVTEAFF.

The chain carries TRBV18 and TRBJ2-2; D possibly corresponds to TRBD2 (5 bases). Looked up from germline, CDR1 is KGHSH and CDR2 is LQKENI. There are 14 residues in the CDR3. Trimming pared 2 bases from V and 4 bases from J, leaving 8 bases between. The CDR3 bases are TGTGCCAGCTCACCATCCCGGGGCACCGGGGAGCTGTTTTTT. This sequence encodes CASSPSRGTGELFF.

The chain recombines TRBV2 with TRBJ2-1; TRBD1 aligns across 7 bases. In germline, CDR1 is SNHLY, CDR2 FYNNEI. This CDR3 has 15 amino acids. V shed 6 bases and J 8 bases; nucleotides not matched to a gene: 13. The CDR3 DNA is TGTGCCAGCAGGCCCGGACAGGTGACCACGGATGAGCAGTTCTTC. It yields the protein CASRPGQVTTDEQFF. The variable domain in full, with the rest retrieved from reference TRBV2 and TRBJ2-1, is EPEVTQTPSHQVTQMGQEVILRCVPISNHLYFYWYRQILGQKVEFLVSFYNNEISEKSEIFDDQFSVERPDGSNFTLKIRSTKLEDSAMYFCASRPGQVTTDEQFFGPGTRLTVL.

The genes are TRBV19 and TRBJ1-1; no clear D. The CDR3 extends over 14 amino acids. Trimming stripped 3 bases from V and 6 bases from J, with 14 bases between. Germline CDR1 and CDR2: LNHDA and SQIVND (reference sequence). The CDR3: CASSMEIGGAEAFF. The CDR3 nucleotides read TGTGCCAGTAGTATGGAGATTGGCGGAGCTGAAGCTTTCTTT. Drawing the rest from reference TRBV19 and TRBJ1-1, the complete variable domain is DGGITQSPKYLFRKEGQNVTLSCEQNLNHDAMYWYRQDPGQGLRLIYYSQIVNDFQKGDIAEGYSVSREKKESFPLTVTSAQKNPTAFYLCASSMEIGGAEAFFGQGTRLTVV.

CDR3: CASSLNRLNTEAFF. The CDR3 bases are TGTGCCAGCAGTTTGAACAGGTTGAACACTGAAGCTTTCTTT. V is TRBV27 and J is TRBJ1-1; D might be TRBD1 (5 bases). Germline assignment: CDR1 MNHEY and CDR2 SMNVEV (reference sequence). The CDR3 totals 14 residues. V gave up 3 bases and J gave up 0 bases, with 8 bases separating them.

This clone appeared a single time. The chain links TRBV7-9 to TRBJ1-2; D uncertain. Germline CDR1 is SEHNR and CDR2 is FQNEAQ (reference sequence). The CDR3 is 13 amino acids. V lost 2 bases and J 3 bases, leaving 7 bases between the germline ends. The DNA of the CDR3 is TGTGCCAGCAGCTTATATGAGGACTATGGCTACACCTTC. This codes for CASSLYEDYGYTF.

The rearrangement links TRBV9 to TRBJ2-1; 12 bases match TRBD2. The V gene end was trimmed by 0 bases and the J gene end by 8 bases; junction bases not matched to a gene: 3. Germline lookup yields CDR1 SGDLS and CDR2 YYNGEE. This CDR3 is 15 amino acids long. This CDR3 is CASSVGTSGKDEQFF. CDR3 sequence (DNA): TGTGCCAGCAGCGTAGGGACTAGCGGGAAAGATGAGCAGTTCTTC.

The chain is built from TRBV6-6 and TRBJ2-2; 7 positions agree with TRBD1. CDR1 is MNHNY and CDR2 is SVGAGI in the germline V gene (reference sequence). The J segment lost 4 bases and the V segment lost 6 bases, leaving 8 bases of the junction unmatched. The CDR3 is 15 residues long. CDR3 bases: TGTGCCAGCAGCCAACGACAGGGCGGCACCGGGGAGCTGTTTTTT. The encoded protein is CASSQRQGGTGELFF.

This rearrangement joins TRBV18 to TRBJ1-3; 8 nucleotides agree with TRBD1. The CDR3 totals 17 residues. Per the germline V gene, CDR1 is KGHSH and CDR2 is LQKENI. The ends lost 3 bases at V and 0 bases at J; junction bases unmatched: 7. CDR3 region: CASSPPTGESSGNTIYF. The DNA for the CDR3 is TGTGCCAGCTCACCCCCGACAGGGGAAAGCTCTGGAAACACCATATATTTT.

The rearrangement links TRBV7-6 to TRBJ2-3; 11 bases are a match to TRBD2. The CDR3 length is 18 residues. From germline, CDR1 is SGHVS and CDR2 FNYEAQ. The V gene end was trimmed by 1 base and the J gene end by 0 bases; junction bases not matched to a gene: 6. The CDR3 bases are TGTGCCAGCAGCTTAGGAACTAGCGGGGGTTATAGCACAGATACGCAGTATTTT. This sequence encodes CASSLGTSGGYSTDTQYF.

The chain has TRBV7-8 and TRBJ2-3, with a weak D call TRBD1 (6 bases). The CDR3 runs 13 residues. V shed 11 bases and J shed 2 bases, with 14 bases lying between them. Germline loops: CDR1 SGHVS, CDR2 FQNEAQ. CDR3 coding DNA: TGTGCCGTAGGGGGACGTGACACAGATACGCAGTATTTT. Encoded protein: CAVGGRDTDTQYF.

The chain has TRBV29-1 and TRBJ2-6; 7 bases line up with TRBD1. Germline V gene sequence: CDR1 SQVTM, CDR2 ANQGSEA. The V gene end was trimmed by 6 bases and the J gene end by 9 bases; junction bases not matched to a gene: 8. The CDR3 contains 13 residues. The CDR3 sequence: CSVSGQVGNVLTF. The DNA of the CDR3 is TGCAGCGTCAGCGGACAGGTGGGCAACGTCCTGACTTTC.

The genes are TRBV10-2 and TRBJ2-7, with no clear D. Germline V gene sequence: CDR1 WSHSY, CDR2 SAAADI. CDR3 size: 16 residues. Trimming cost V 2 bases and J 0 bases, with 14 bases left between them. The CDR3 region is CASSEVAGRFSYEQYF. The DNA for the CDR3 is TGCGCCAGCAGTGAGGTGGCAGGCCGTTTCTCCTACGAGCAGTACTTC.

V is TRBV9 and J is TRBJ2-1; D is undetermined. Trimming left V 0 bases short and J 7 bases short, with 11 bases between. Germline values: CDR1 SGDLS, CDR2 YYNGEE. The CDR3 loop spans 14 amino acids. For the CDR3, the DNA is TGTGCCAGCAGCGTAGATTCATACAATAATGAGCAGTTCTTC. This encodes CASSVDSYNNEQFF.

The rearrangement uses TRBV7-9 and TRBJ1-1, with D uncertain. Germline V gene lookup returns CDR1 SEHNR and CDR2 FQNEAQ (reference sequence). This CDR3 contains 17 residues. V was shortened by 1 base and J by 4 bases, with 19 bases between the two germline ends. The CDR3 region is CASSLVTGSRRSTEAFF. As DNA, the CDR3 is TGTGCCAGCAGCTTAGTTACGGGTTCTCGGCGGAGCACTGAAGCTTTCTTT.

V is TRBV2 and J is TRBJ1-4; D not certain. Looked up from germline, CDR1 is SNHLY and CDR2 is FYNNEI. The CDR3 covers 13 residues. V lost 6 bases to trimming and J lost 4 bases, with 9 bases between them. The CDR3 protein is CASSALSNEKLFF. The CDR3 bases are TGTGCCAGCAGCGCCCTCAGTAATGAAAAACTGTTTTTT.

V gene TRBV11-2 combines with J gene TRBJ2-5; 7 bases match TRBD2. Germline V gene sequence: CDR1 SGHAT, CDR2 FQNNGV. This CDR3 is built from 14 residues. V lost 4 bases to trimming and J lost 5 bases; unmatched junction nucleotides: 7. CDR3 amino acids: CASSSTDGGETQYF. The CDR3 bases are TGTGCCAGCAGCTCGACGGACGGGGGGGAGACCCAGTACTTC.

The J gene is TRBJ1-1, the V gene TRBV28; D is uncertain. From germline, CDR1 is MDHEN and CDR2 SYDVKM. The CDR3 extends over 14 amino acids. Trimming left V 1 base short and J 4 bases short, with 10 bases between. Written as DNA, the CDR3 is TGTGCCAGCAGTTTATTGTCCCGGGGCACTGAAGCTTTCTTT. This codes for CASSLLSRGTEAFF.

The chain is built from TRBV5-1 and TRBJ1-1; a possible D gene is TRBD1 (6 bases). From germline, CDR1 is SGHRS and CDR2 YFSETQ. V lost 4 bases to trimming and J lost 6 bases, with 16 bases between them. The CDR3 covers 14 residues. The chain's CDR3 is CASSLSGAGAEAFF. Here the CDR3 DNA reads TGCGCCAGCAGCCTTTCGGGGGCGGGGGCTGAAGCTTTCTTT.

This clone was detected a few times. The V gene is TRBV6-1, the J gene TRBJ1-5, with TRBD1 matching 7 bases. Germline V gene sequence: CDR1 MNHNS, CDR2 SASEGT. The CDR3 sequence is 14 residues long. V gave up 3 bases and J gave up 7 bases; unmatched junction bases: 6. The CDR3 DNA follows: TGTGCCAGCAGTGAGACAGGGATAAGCCAGCCCCAGCATTTT. It encodes CASSETGISQPQHF.

V is TRBV5-4 and J is TRBJ1-2; 7 bases match TRBD1. The V segment lost 2 bases and the J segment 0 bases; nucleotides outside the gene matches: 1. The CDR3 loop spans 14 amino acids. Germline V gene sequence: CDR1 SGHNT, CDR2 YYREEE (reference sequence). Here the CDR3 reads CASSFGTANYGYTF. The CDR3 DNA sequence: TGTGCCAGCAGCTTTGGGACAGCTAACTATGGCTACACCTTC.

This clone was seen just once. The V call is TRBV10-3, the J call TRBJ2-1; D is unresolved. Germline V gene lookup returns CDR1 ENHRY and CDR2 SYGVKD. V was pared by 6 bases and J by 8 bases, with 8 bases between. This CDR3 region has 11 residues. The DNA of the CDR3 is TGTGCCATCAGGCGGATAGATGAGCAGTTCTTC. Translating it yields CAIRRIDEQFF.

The chain employs TRBV5-1 and TRBJ2-5; 9 positions agree with TRBD1. J was trimmed by 1 base and V by 4 bases; bases with no gene match: 8. The CDR3 runs 16 residues. In germline, CDR1 is SGHRS, CDR2 YFSETQ. CDR3 nucleotide sequence: TGCGCCAGCAGCCTGGGGGGGACAGGGCGCCAAGAGACCCAGTACTTC. Protein: CASSLGGTGRQETQYF.

The rearrangement links TRBV28 to TRBJ1-2; TRBD1 agrees at 11 bases. The J segment lost 5 bases and the V segment lost 4 bases, leaving 3 bases of the junction unmatched. The germline CDR1 and CDR2 sequences are MDHEN and SYDVKM. The CDR3 runs 14 residues. CDR3 region: CASSSGQGAYGYTF. The CDR3 DNA reads as TGTGCCAGCAGTTCCGGACAGGGGGCGTATGGCTACACCTTC.

This chain connects TRBV6-1 to TRBJ2-7, with D perhaps matching TRBD1 (6 bases). CDR3 length: 15 residues. Per germline, CDR1 MNHNS and CDR2 SASEGT. Trimming stripped 2 bases from V and 1 base from J, with 12 bases between. CDR3 nucleotide sequence: TGTGCCAGCAGTGAAAGGGGGACGGGTTCCTACGAGCAGTACTTC. Translation gives CASSERGTGSYEQYF.